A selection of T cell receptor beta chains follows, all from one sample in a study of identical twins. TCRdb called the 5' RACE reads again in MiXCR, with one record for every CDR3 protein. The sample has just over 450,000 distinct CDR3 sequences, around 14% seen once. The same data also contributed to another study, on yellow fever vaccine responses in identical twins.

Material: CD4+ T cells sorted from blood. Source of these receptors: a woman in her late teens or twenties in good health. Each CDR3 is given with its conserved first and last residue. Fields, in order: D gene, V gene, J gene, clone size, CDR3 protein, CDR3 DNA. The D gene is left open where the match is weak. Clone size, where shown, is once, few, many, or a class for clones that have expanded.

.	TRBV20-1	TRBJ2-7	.	CSARDLEAKQYF	TGCAGTGCTAGAGATCTGGAGGCCAAGCAGTACTTC
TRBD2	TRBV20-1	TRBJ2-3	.	CSASEASGVTDTQYF	TGCAGTGCTAGTGAGGCTAGCGGAGTCACAGATACGCAGTATTTT
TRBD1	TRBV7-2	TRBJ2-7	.	CASSLVGGQGARNEQYF	TGTGCCAGCAGCTTAGTAGGGGGACAGGGGGCAAGAAACGAGCAGTACTTC
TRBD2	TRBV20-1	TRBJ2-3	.	CSAIPGTSGRRTDTQYF	TGCAGTGCTATCCCAGGGACTAGCGGGAGACGCACAGATACGCAGTATTTT
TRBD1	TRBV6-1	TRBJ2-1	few	CASSEIWDRVSYNEQFF	TGTGCCAGCAGTGAAATTTGGGACAGGGTCTCCTACAATGAGCAGTTCTTC
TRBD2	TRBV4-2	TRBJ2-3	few	CASSQERGGITDTQYF	TGTGCCAGCAGCCAGGAGCGGGGGGGTATCACAGATACGCAGTATTTT
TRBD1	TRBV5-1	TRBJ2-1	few	CASSLAGGVRNNEQFF	TGCGCCAGCAGCTTGGCAGGGGGCGTTCGGAACAATGAGCAGTTCTTC
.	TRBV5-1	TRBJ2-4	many	CASSPRDSFPPQYF	TGCGCCAGCAGCCCGCGGGACAGCTTCCCACCACAGTACTTC
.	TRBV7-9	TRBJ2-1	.	CAGKDNVGGYNEQFF	TGTGCCGGGAAAGACAATGTCGGGGGATACAATGAGCAGTTCTTC
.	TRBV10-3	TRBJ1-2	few	CAISARDTAEGYTF	TGTGCCATCAGCGCCCGGGACACCGCCGAGGGCTACACCTTC
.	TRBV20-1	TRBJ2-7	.	CSARDRGLAENEQYF	TGCAGTGCTAGAGATCGAGGGCTAGCAGAAAACGAGCAGTACTTC
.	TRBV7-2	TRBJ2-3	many	CASSVAGTSGTDTQYF	TGTGCCAGCAGCGTAGCCGGGACTTCGGGCACAGATACGCAGTATTTT
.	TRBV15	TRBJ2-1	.	CATSRDGRAWDEQFF	TGTGCCACCAGCAGAGATGGTCGCGCTTGGGATGAGCAGTTCTTC
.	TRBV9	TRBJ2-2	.	CVSSVAPVNTGELFF	TGTGTCAGCAGCGTGGCCCCAGTTAACACCGGGGAGCTGTTTTTT
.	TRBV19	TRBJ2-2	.	CASSTDRKNTGELFF	TGTGCCAGTAGTACAGACAGGAAGAACACCGGGGAGCTGTTTTTT
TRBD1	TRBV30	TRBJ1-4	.	CAAGQGRTNEKLFF	TGTGCCGCTGGACAGGGTAGGACTAATGAAAAACTGTTTTTT
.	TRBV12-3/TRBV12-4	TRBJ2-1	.	CASNLSGRGPHNEQFF	TGTGCCAGCAACCTTTCTGGGCGGGGCCCGCACAATGAGCAGTTCTTC
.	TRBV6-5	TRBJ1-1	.	CASSYGGAANTEAFF	TGTGCCAGCAGTTACGGGGGGGCTGCGAACACTGAAGCTTTCTTT
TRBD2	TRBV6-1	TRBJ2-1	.	CASSPGTSNYNEQFF	TGTGCCAGCAGCCCCGGGACTAGCAACTACAATGAGCAGTTCTTC
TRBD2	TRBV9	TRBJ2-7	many	CASSVGTSGFYEQYF	TGTGCCAGCAGCGTCGGGACTAGCGGGTTTTACGAGCAGTACTTC
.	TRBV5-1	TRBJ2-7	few	CASSLGRAPSYEQYF	TGCGCCAGCAGCTTGGGCAGGGCCCCCTCGTACGAGCAGTACTTC
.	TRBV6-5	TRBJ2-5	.	CASSYSRVRDGTQETQYF	TGTGCCAGCAGTTACTCGAGGGTTCGGGACGGAACCCAAGAGACCCAGTACTTC